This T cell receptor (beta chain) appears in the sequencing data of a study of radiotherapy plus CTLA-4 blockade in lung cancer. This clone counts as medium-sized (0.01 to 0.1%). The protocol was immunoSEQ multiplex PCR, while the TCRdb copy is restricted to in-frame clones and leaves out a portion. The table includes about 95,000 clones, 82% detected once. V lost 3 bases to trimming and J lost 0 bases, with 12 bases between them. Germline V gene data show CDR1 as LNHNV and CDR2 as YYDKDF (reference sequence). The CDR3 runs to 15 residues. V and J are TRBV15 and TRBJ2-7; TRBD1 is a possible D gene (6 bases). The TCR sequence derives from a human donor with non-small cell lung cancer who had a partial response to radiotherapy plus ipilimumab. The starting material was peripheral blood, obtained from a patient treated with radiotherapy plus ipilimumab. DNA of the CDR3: TGTGCCACCAGCAGGGCCGACAGGTACTCCTACGAGCAGTACTTC. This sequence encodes CATSRADRYSYEQYF.